The clone carrying this TCR beta chain came up a few times. The antigen is not known. The J segment lost 3 bases and the V segment lost 0 bases, leaving 4 bases of the junction unmatched. The CDR3 sequence is 16 residues long. Germline V gene lookup returns CDR1 ENHRY and CDR2 SYGVKD. A constant-region primer served to make TCR beta cDNA from roughly 460 ng total RNA. Construction of TCR beta libraries relied on three successive nested multiplex PCR rounds employing slightly modified ARM-PCR. A C-beta reverse primer and TRBV1-TRBV30 forward primers served in each of the first two PCR rounds, at approximately 10 cycles apiece. MiXCR, run by TCRdb on the multiplex PCR reads, gives a single entry per CDR3 protein. The data contain over 250,000 distinct CDR3 sequences, about three fifths of them singletons. The sample comes from a study of tumor-infiltrating lymphocytes in primary liver carcinoma. In the study overall: Patients of both sexes were 30 to 69 years old. Study results and limitations: The overlap of tumor-adjacent and tumor-blood pairs was smaller than that of tumor region pairs.

RNA isolated from unsorted whole blood supplied the blood RNA, with germline DNA also extracted. Around 3.7 milliliters of peripheral blood were collected before surgery. This receptor was obtained from a woman aged 25 to 39 with primary liver carcinoma and hepatitis B virus infection. The chain is built from TRBV10-3 and TRBJ1-4, with 7 bases fitting TRBD1. The material sequenced was peripheral blood. In DNA, the CDR3 is TGTGCCATCAGTGAGTCAACAGGGGCGCCTAATGAAAAACTGTTTTTT. Translation: CAISESTGAPNEKLFF.